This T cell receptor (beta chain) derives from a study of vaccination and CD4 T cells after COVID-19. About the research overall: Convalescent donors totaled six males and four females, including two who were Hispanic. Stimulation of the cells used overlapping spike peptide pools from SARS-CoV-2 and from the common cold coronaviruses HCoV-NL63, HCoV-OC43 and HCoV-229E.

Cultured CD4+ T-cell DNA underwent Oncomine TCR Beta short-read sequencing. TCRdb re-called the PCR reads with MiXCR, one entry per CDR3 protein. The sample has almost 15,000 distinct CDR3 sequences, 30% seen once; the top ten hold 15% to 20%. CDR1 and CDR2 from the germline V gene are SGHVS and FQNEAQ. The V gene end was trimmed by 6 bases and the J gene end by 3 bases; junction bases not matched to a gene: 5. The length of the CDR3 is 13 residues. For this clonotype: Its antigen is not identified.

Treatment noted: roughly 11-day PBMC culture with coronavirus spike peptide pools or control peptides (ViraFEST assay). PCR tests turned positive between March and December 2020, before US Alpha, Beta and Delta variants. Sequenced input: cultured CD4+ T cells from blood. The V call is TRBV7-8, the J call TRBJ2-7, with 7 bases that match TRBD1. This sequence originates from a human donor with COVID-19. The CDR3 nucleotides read TGTGCCAGCAGTTCCGGGACAGTCTACGAGCAGTACTTC. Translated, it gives CASSSGTVYEQYF.